A single sample gave rise to the 12 T cell receptor beta chains below, sequenced in a study of control samples from healthy donors and cancer patients. The method was immunoSEQ multiplex PCR; TCRdb's version includes in-frame clones alone and lacks a portion of them. Of about 150,000 clones detected, around 86% appear once; the ten largest clones hold around 4.6%. The sample consisted of blood. The receptors here all came from a young man in good health.

The chain carries TRBV7-9 and TRBJ1-1; D not certain. The V gene lost 5 bases and the J gene lost 0 bases, with 10 bases spanning the gap. The CDR3 is made up of 14 amino acids. Germline CDR1 SEHNR, CDR2 FQNEAQ (reference sequence). CDR3: CASSVGSLNTEAFF. In DNA form, the CDR3 reads TGTGCCAGCAGCGTTGGTAGCTTGAACACTGAAGCTTTCTTT.

The rearrangement joins TRBV7-2 to TRBJ2-7; D not resolved. Trimming cost V 1 base and J 3 bases, with 10 bases left between them. The CDR3 covers 14 residues. Germline V lookup: CDR1 SGHTA, CDR2 FQGNSA. In DNA form, the CDR3 reads TGTGCCAGCAGCTTAGACGCAGGAATCTACGAGCAGTACTTC. This codes for CASSLDAGIYEQYF.

V is TRBV28 and J is TRBJ2-1; TRBD2 matches 10 bases. Germline CDR1 reads MDHEN; CDR2 reads SYDVKM. J was trimmed by 0 bases and V by 6 bases; bases with no gene match: 2. The CDR3 is 15 residues long. In nucleotides, the CDR3 is TGTGCCAGCAGGTTAGCGGGAGGCTCCTACAATGAGCAGTTCTTC. Its protein product is CASRLAGGSYNEQFF.

The V and J genes are TRBV14 and TRBJ2-5, with TRBD1 as a possible D gene (7 bases). The V end was cut by 4 bases, the J end by 6 bases, with 12 bases between. Germline V gene data show CDR1 as SGHDN and CDR2 as FVKESK. The length of the CDR3 is 13 residues. For the CDR3, the DNA is TGTGCCAGCAGCCCCGCAGGGGGGAAGACCCAGTACTTC. Its protein product is CASSPAGGKTQYF. The complete variable domain, with remaining parts taken from reference TRBV14 and TRBJ2-5, reads EAGVTQFPSHSVIEKGQTVTLRCDPISGHDNLYWYRRVMGKEIKFLLHFVKESKQDESGMPNNRFLAERTGGTYSTLKVQPAELEDSGVYFCASSPAGGKTQYFGPGTRLLVL.

The rearrangement joins TRBV6-2 or TRBV6-3 to TRBJ2-1; 15 positions match TRBD2. V lost 5 bases, J lost 3 bases, and 5 bases stayed unmatched. CDR1 and CDR2 from the germline V gene are MNHEY and SVGEGT. The CDR3 covers 17 residues. The CDR3 bases are TGTGCCAGCAGTCCCGGACTAGCGGGGGGGTTCTACAATGAGCAGTTCTTC. Translation gives CASSPGLAGGFYNEQFF.

The chain links TRBV7-2 to TRBJ2-7, with TRBD1 matching 10 bases. The CDR3 is 17 amino acids. The germline CDR1 and CDR2 sequences are SGHTA and FQGNSA. The J segment lost 2 bases and the V segment lost 1 base, leaving 8 bases of the junction unmatched. The CDR3 protein is CASSLDGQGGPPYEQYF. CDR3 bases: TGTGCCAGCAGCTTAGACGGACAGGGGGGCCCCCCCTACGAGCAGTACTTC.

The chain couples TRBV3-1 (or the pseudogene TRBV3-2) to TRBJ2-7; D is perhaps TRBD2 (5 bases). CDR1 is LGHDT, CDR2 YNNKEL, per germline (reference sequence). The V gene lost 0 bases and the J gene lost 4 bases, with 10 bases spanning the gap. The CDR3 runs to 14 residues. For the CDR3, the DNA is TGTGCCAGCAGCCAAGAATCCCGGGATTACGAGCAGTACTTC. Amino acids: CASSQESRDYEQYF.

This rearrangement joins TRBV11-1 to TRBJ2-7, with TRBD2 matching 9 bases. Germline lookup yields CDR1 SGHAT and CDR2 FQDESV (reference sequence). V lost 4 bases and J lost 5; bases outside the gene matches: 6. This CDR3 has 14 amino acids. The CDR3: CASSWQREVNEQYF. For the CDR3, the DNA is TGTGCCAGCAGCTGGCAGCGGGAGGTGAACGAGCAGTACTTC.

This clone was observed a few times. V and J are TRBV9 and TRBJ2-7; tentative D call: TRBD2 (6 bases). The germline gives CDR1 SGDLS, CDR2 YYNGEE. The V end lost 0 bases, the J end lost 4 bases, and 14 bases lay between the germline ends. The CDR3 runs to 15 residues. The CDR3 sequence is CASSVGDSGRYEQYF. For the CDR3, the DNA is TGTGCCAGCAGCGTAGGGGACTCAGGGAGGTACGAGCAGTACTTC.

The rearrangement joins TRBV24-1 to TRBJ1-5, with D possibly being TRBD1 (5 bases). The V gene's germline CDR1 is KGHDR and CDR2 SFDVKD. The V end was cut by 3 bases, the J end by 0 bases, with 11 bases between. The CDR3 contains 16 residues. The CDR3 DNA reads as TGTGCCACCAGTGATCCCAGGGAAGGTAGCAATCAGCCCCAGCATTTT. As protein: CATSDPREGSNQPQHF.

The V gene is TRBV18, the J gene TRBJ1-4; the D gene is possibly TRBD1 (5 bases). This CDR3 comprises 14 residues. The germline gives CDR1 KGHSH, CDR2 LQKENI. Trimming left V 5 bases short and J 4 bases short, with 11 bases between. CDR3 region: CASSSRDLNEKLFF. The CDR3 DNA reads as TGTGCCAGCTCATCGCGGGACCTTAATGAAAAACTGTTTTTT. Supplemented by reference TRBV18 and TRBJ1-4, the full variable domain reads NAGVMQNPRHLVRRRGQEARLRCSPMKGHSHVYWYRQLPEEGLKFMVYLQKENIIDESGMPKERFSAEFPKEGPSILRIQQVVRGDSAAYFCASSSRDLNEKLFFGSGTQLSVL.

The chain recombines TRBV7-2 with TRBJ2-3; TRBD1 matches at 8 bases. Germline trimming cut 3 bases from V and 5 bases from J; bases unmatched to any gene: 4. Germline loops: CDR1 SGHTA, CDR2 FQGNSA. The CDR3 is made up of 14 amino acids. CDR3 nucleotides: TGTGCCAGCAGCTTTGACAGGGGTAGAGATACGCAGTATTTT. This sequence encodes CASSFDRGRDTQYF.